Below are 7 T cell receptor beta chains sequenced from a single sample in a study of T cells in Graves' hyperthyroidism and ophthalmopathy. What was amplified from RNA transcripts were TCR beta CDR3 regions. With the HTBI primer set, the TCR CDR3 went through a first round of RT-PCR. Via MiXCR, TCRdb re-called the multiplex PCR reads, giving one row per CDR3 protein. The repertoire includes about 640,000 distinct CDR3 sequences, less than 25% of them detected once, and 34% sits in the top ten. Source material: blood. These receptors all stem from a man younger than 40 with Graves' ophthalmopathy.

At least ten counts were recorded for this clonotype. The gene calls are TRBV27 and TRBJ2-5, with D possibly matching TRBD1 (6 bases). The ends were cut back, 2 bases at V and 5 bases at J, with 12 bases in the middle. The CDR3 is 14 amino acids. Looked up from germline, CDR1 is MNHEY and CDR2 is SMNVEV (reference sequence). The CDR3 protein is CASSLTGSWETQYF. The DNA for the CDR3 is TGTGCCAGCAGTTTAACAGGGAGTTGGGAGACCCAGTACTTC.

The chain couples TRBV18 to TRBJ1-1; D uncertain. The CDR3 totals 16 residues. The V gene lost 1 base and the J gene lost 0 bases, with 12 bases spanning the gap. The germline V gene encodes CDR1 KGHSH and CDR2 LQKENI. The chain's CDR3 is CASSPLEVGVNTEAFF. DNA for the CDR3: TGTGCCAGCTCACCACTGGAGGTGGGCGTGAACACTGAAGCTTTCTTT. Combining the CDR3 with reference TRBV18 and TRBJ1-1 gives the whole variable domain NAGVMQNPRHLVRRRGQEARLRCSPMKGHSHVYWYRQLPEEGLKFMVYLQKENIIDESGMPKERFSAEFPKEGPSILRIQQVVRGDSAAYFCASSPLEVGVNTEAFFGQGTRLTVV.

This clonotype was detected a few times. The chain employs TRBV27 and TRBJ1-6; the match to TRBD1 covers 7 bases. There are 14 residues in the CDR3. After removal of 6 bases from V and 5 bases from J, the junction contained 4 bases not matched to a gene. Germline V CDR1 and CDR2: MNHEY, SMNVEV (reference sequence). CDR3 sequence reads: CASRGTVNNSPLHF. For the CDR3, the DNA is TGTGCCAGCAGGGGGACAGTTAATAATTCACCCCTCCACTTT.

This clonotype was detected only a few times. CDR3 in amino acids: CASASGGNGQPQHF. As DNA, the CDR3 is TGTGCCAGCGCCTCAGGGGGCAACGGTCAGCCCCAGCATTTT. V gene TRBV28 combines with J gene TRBJ1-5, with 8 bases aligning to TRBD1. The CDR3 contains 14 residues. Germline trimming cut 8 bases from V and 6 bases from J; bases unmatched to any gene: 9. Per germline, CDR1 MDHEN and CDR2 SYDVKM.

V and J are TRBV6-1 and TRBJ2-7; D is unclear. Per germline, CDR1 MNHNS and CDR2 SASEGT. V was cut by 7 bases and J by 4 bases, with 8 bases left in between. This CDR3 is 11 amino acids long. In DNA form, the CDR3 reads TGTGCCAGCATCATAGGTTACGAGCAGTACTTC. It encodes CASIIGYEQYF.

This clonotype appeared many times. This sequence joins TRBV5-1 and TRBJ2-3; 7 bases align to TRBD1. CDR1 SGHRS and CDR2 YFSETQ come from the germline V gene. The trim removed 4 bases at V and 2 bases at J, leaving 10 bases unmatched. The CDR3 loop spans 16 amino acids. The CDR3 is CASSPRGRGFTDTQYF. DNA for the CDR3: TGCGCCAGCAGCCCTAGAGGCAGGGGGTTCACAGATACGCAGTATTTT.

The chain employs TRBV30 and TRBJ2-2, with no clear D. The CDR3 spans 14 residues. Germline V gene lookup returns CDR1 GTSNPN and CDR2 SVGIG (reference sequence). Trimming left V 0 bases short and J 1 base short, with 6 bases between. CDR3 sequence (DNA): TGTGCCTGGAGTGTTGGGCGGAACACCGGGGAGCTGTTTTTT. Amino acid sequence: CAWSVGRNTGELFF.